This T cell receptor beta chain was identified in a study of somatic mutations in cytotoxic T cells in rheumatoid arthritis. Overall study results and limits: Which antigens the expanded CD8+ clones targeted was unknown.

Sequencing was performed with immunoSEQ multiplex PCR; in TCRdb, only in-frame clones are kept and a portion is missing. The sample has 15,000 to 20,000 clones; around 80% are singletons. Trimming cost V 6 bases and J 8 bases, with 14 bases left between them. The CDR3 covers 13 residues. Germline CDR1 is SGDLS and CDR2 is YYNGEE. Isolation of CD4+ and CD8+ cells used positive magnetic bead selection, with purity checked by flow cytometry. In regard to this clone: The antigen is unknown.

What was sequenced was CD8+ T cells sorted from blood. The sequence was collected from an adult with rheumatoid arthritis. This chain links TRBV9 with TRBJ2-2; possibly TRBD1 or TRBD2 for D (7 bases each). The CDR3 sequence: CASTRGGPGELFF. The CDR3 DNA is TGTGCCAGCACCAGGGGGGGCCCAGGGGAGCTGTTTTTT.